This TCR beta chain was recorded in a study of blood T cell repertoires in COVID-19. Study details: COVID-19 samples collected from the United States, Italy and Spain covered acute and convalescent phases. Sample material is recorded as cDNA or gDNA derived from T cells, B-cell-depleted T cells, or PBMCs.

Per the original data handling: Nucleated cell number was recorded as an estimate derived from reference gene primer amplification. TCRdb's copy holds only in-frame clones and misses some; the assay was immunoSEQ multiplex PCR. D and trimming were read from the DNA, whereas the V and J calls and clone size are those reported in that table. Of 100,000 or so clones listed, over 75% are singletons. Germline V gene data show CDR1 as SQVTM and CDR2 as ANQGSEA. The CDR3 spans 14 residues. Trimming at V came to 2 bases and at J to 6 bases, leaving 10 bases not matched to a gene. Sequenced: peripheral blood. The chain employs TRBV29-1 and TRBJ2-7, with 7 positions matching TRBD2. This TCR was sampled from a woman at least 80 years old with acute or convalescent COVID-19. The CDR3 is CSVETPRGGSEQYF. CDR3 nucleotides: TGCAGCGTTGAAACCCCCCGGGGAGGGTCCGAGCAGTACTTC.